These 8 T cell receptor beta chains originate from one sample sequenced in a study of blood T cell repertoires in COVID-19. TCRdb's table, derived via immunoSEQ multiplex PCR, lists solely in-frame clones and lacks some. The sample includes around 50,000 clones, 82% of them seen just once. Specimen: peripheral blood. The source is a woman aged 55 to 70 with acute or convalescent COVID-19.

This clone was seen more than once but under ten times. The chain couples TRBV6-5 to TRBJ1-3; TRBD1 agrees at 8 bases. The CDR3 contains 15 residues. Per germline, CDR1 MNHEY and CDR2 SVGAGI. V shed 5 bases, J shed 5 bases, and the junction held 8 bases outside the gene matches. DNA of the CDR3: TGTGCCAGCAGTCCGGGACAGGCAAGAAGAAACACCATATATTTT. This gives the protein CASSPGQARRNTIYF.

The V gene is TRBV6-1, the J gene TRBJ1-1; D remains unclear. The CDR3 contains 13 residues. CDR1 MNHNS and CDR2 SASEGT come from the germline V gene. The V and J ends lost 3 bases and 10 bases respectively, with 15 bases between them. This chain's CDR3 is CASSEARAGGAFF. The CDR3 DNA follows: TGTGCCAGCAGTGAGGCGAGAGCTGGCGGAGCTTTCTTT.

V and J are TRBV29-1 and TRBJ1-1; 7 positions agree with TRBD1. V lost 5 bases to trimming and J lost 4 bases; unmatched junction nucleotides: 7. CDR3 size: 13 residues. Germline assignment: CDR1 SQVTM and CDR2 ANQGSEA. The CDR3 DNA is TGCAGCGTTAACAGGGGCGCGGGCACTGAAGCTTTCTTT. Amino acids: CSVNRGAGTEAFF.

The rearrangement links TRBV27 to TRBJ2-3; D is possibly TRBD1 (5 bases). Per the germline V gene, CDR1 is MNHEY and CDR2 is SMNVEV (reference sequence). This CDR3 has 15 amino acids. V was clipped by 7 bases and J by 0 bases, with 14 bases between them. The CDR3 reads CASKGWGQSTDTQYF. The CDR3 DNA follows: TGTGCCAGCAAAGGATGGGGCCAGAGCACAGATACGCAGTATTTT.

The J gene is TRBJ1-3, the V gene TRBV27; D call uncertain. This CDR3 region has 15 residues. V lost 7 bases to trimming and J lost 2 bases, with 15 bases between them. Germline CDR1 is MNHEY and CDR2 is SMNVEV (reference sequence). In DNA, the CDR3 is TGTGCCAGCAAGCGAGGAGGATCGCCTGGAAACACCATATATTTT. Its translation is CASKRGGSPGNTIYF.

The V gene is TRBV19, the J gene TRBJ2-5; 7 bases map to TRBD2. V was clipped by 3 bases and J by 5 bases; unmatched bases: 6. Looked up from germline, CDR1 is LNHDA and CDR2 is SQIVND (reference sequence). The CDR3 sequence is 14 residues long. Here the CDR3 DNA reads TGTGCCAGTAGTATCAGCGGGGTTGGCGAGACCCAGTACTTC. It translates to CASSISGVGETQYF.

This rearrangement joins TRBV19 to TRBJ1-5; maybe TRBD1 (5 bases). This CDR3 region has 15 residues. CDR1 and CDR2 (germline): LNHDA, SQIVND (reference sequence). V dropped 7 bases and J dropped 0 bases, with 13 bases sitting between them. CDR3 sequence reads: CASTWGGNSNQPQHF. CDR3 coding DNA: TGTGCCAGTACCTGGGGGGGAAATAGCAATCAGCCCCAGCATTTT.

A word on this clone: This clone may be a read error of a much larger clone one base away. This chain links TRBV7-2 with TRBJ2-7; maybe TRBD2 (5 bases). CDR1 and CDR2 (germline): SGHTA, FQGNSA. CDR3 size: 15 residues. This CDR3 is CASSTPLEAPYGQYF. The CDR3 DNA is TGTGCCAGCAGCACCCCTCTGGAGGCGCCCTACGGGCAGTACTTC.